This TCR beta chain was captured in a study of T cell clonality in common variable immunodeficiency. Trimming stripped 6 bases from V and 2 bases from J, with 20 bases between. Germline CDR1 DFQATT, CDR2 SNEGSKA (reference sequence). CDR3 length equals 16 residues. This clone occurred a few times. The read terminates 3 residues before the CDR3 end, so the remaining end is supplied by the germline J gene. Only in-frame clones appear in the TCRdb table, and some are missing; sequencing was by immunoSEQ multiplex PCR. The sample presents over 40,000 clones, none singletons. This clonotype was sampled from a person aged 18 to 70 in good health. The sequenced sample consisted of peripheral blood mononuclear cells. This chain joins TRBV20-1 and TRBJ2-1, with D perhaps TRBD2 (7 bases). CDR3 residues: CSALPWGGPTYNEQFF. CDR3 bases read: TGCAGTGCGCTTCCGTGGGGGGGGCCCACCTACAATGAG.